The source of this T cell receptor beta chain is a study of blood T cell repertoires in COVID-19. V was pared by 5 bases and J by 8 bases, with 8 bases of the junction left unmatched. Germline loops: CDR1 MDHEN, CDR2 SYDVKM. This CDR3 has 15 amino acids. This clone was counted a few times. Data came from immunoSEQ multiplex PCR; TCRdb stores just in-frame clones and leaves some out. The top ten clones hold around 9.3% of a sample with a few hundred thousand clones, under 90% of them seen once. This TCR was recovered from a woman aged 18-29 years who had recovered from COVID-19. This chain links TRBV28 with TRBJ1-4; 10 positions match TRBD1. Input material: PBMCs or T cells enriched from blood (not recorded which). CDR3 region: CASSTPGQGREKLFF. In nucleotides, the CDR3 is TGTGCCAGCAGTACCCCGGGACAGGGGAGAGAAAAACTGTTTTTT.